Listed here are 30 T cell receptor beta chains from one sample, sequenced in a study of cytomegalovirus exposure and HLA in healthy donors. The PCR had 60 Vbeta and 13 Jbeta primers. Sequencing used immunoSEQ multiplex PCR; TCRdb keeps in-frame clones, though not all of them. This table has over 150,000 clones, about 75% appearing once. Sequenced: PBMCs. Receptors were obtained from a man aged 18 to 29 in good health and CMV-seronegative.

This chain links TRBV10-2 with TRBJ2-2, with TRBD2 matching 13 bases. This CDR3 has 19 amino acids. The germline V gene has CDR1 WSHSY and CDR2 SAAADI. The trim removed 6 bases at V and 4 bases at J, leaving 14 bases unmatched. For the CDR3, the DNA is TGCGCCAGCAGAAACCGGGGGACTAGCGGGATTAGTGCCACCGGGGAGCTGTTTTTT. Its protein product is CASRNRGTSGISATGELFF.

The chain links TRBV7-2 to TRBJ1-2; possible D gene TRBD1, 6 bases. The V end lost 6 bases, the J end lost 8 bases, and 13 bases lay between the germline ends. Germline assignment: CDR1 SGHTA and CDR2 FQGNSA. This CDR3 contains 12 residues. CDR3 loop: CASSPGVGGYTF. The CDR3 coding sequence is TGTGCCAGCAGTCCAGGGGTTGGGGGCTACACCTTC. Variable domain in full (rest from reference TRBV7-2 and TRBJ1-2): GAGVSQSPSNKVTEKGKDVELRCDPISGHTALYWYRQSLGQGLEFLIYFQGNSAPDKSGLPSDRFSAERTGGSVSTLTIQRTQQEDSAVYLCASSPGVGGYTFGSGTRLTVV.

J is TRBJ2-3 and V is TRBV9; no clear D. Germline loops: CDR1 SGDLS, CDR2 YYNGEE. Deletions cut 0 bases from V and 3 bases from J, with 5 bases between. This CDR3 is 13 amino acids long. The CDR3 DNA reads TGTGCCAGCAGCGTAGGAGTTACAGATACGCAGTATTTT. Amino acids: CASSVGVTDTQYF.

This clone was picked up one time. V and J are TRBV28 and TRBJ2-2, with a tentative D call TRBD1 (5 bases). Germline V CDR1 and CDR2: MDHEN, SYDVKM. The CDR3 length is 14 residues. V lost 3 bases to trimming and J lost 8 bases, with 13 bases between them. CDR3 in amino acids: CASSFPHGAGELFF. The CDR3 DNA is TGTGCCAGCAGTTTCCCCCATGGGGCAGGGGAGCTGTTTTTT.

The J gene is TRBJ2-7, the V gene TRBV5-4; TRBD2 aligns across 10 bases. Per the germline V gene, CDR1 is SGHNT and CDR2 is YYREEE (reference sequence). The CDR3 sequence is 15 residues long. Trimming removed 4 bases from V and 7 bases from J; junction bases left unmatched: 11. CDR3 in amino acids: CASSPPMTSGREQYF. The CDR3 DNA reads TGTGCCAGCAGCCCCCCAATGACTAGCGGGCGTGAGCAGTACTTC.

V gene TRBV5-5 combines with J gene TRBJ2-6; TRBD1 matches 12 bases. V lost 3 bases, J lost 3 bases, and 4 bases stayed unmatched. The CDR3 contains 17 residues. Germline CDR1 reads SGHKS; CDR2 reads YYEKEE (reference sequence). The CDR3 loop reads CASSWGQGAFGANVLTF. As DNA, the CDR3 is TGTGCCAGCAGCTGGGGACAGGGGGCGTTTGGGGCCAACGTCCTGACTTTC.

The chain is built from TRBV29-1 and TRBJ2-3, with 7 bases fitting TRBD2. After removal of 1 base from V and 3 bases from J, the junction contained 4 bases not matched to a gene. Germline CDR1 reads SQVTM; CDR2 reads ANQGSEA. The CDR3 consists of 14 residues. Written as DNA, the CDR3 is TGCAGCGTTGAAGCGGCTAGCGGTACAGATACGCAGTATTTT. Its protein is CSVEAASGTDTQYF.

This clone has just one count. The chain carries TRBV5-4 and TRBJ2-7; TRBD1 aligns across 10 bases. Trimming took 4 bases from V and 3 from J; bases not matched to a gene: 7. The germline V gene encodes CDR1 SGHNT and CDR2 YYREEE (reference sequence). The length of the CDR3 is 15 residues. CDR3 sequence: CASSPGTGVFYEQYF. The CDR3 DNA reads TGTGCCAGCAGCCCCGGGACAGGGGTCTTCTACGAGCAGTACTTC.

This sequence joins TRBV19 and TRBJ2-7; D may be TRBD1 (6 bases). Germline CDR1 is LNHDA and CDR2 is SQIVND (reference sequence). The CDR3 totals 16 residues. Trimming removed 3 bases at V and 3 bases at J, with 18 bases between. The CDR3 region is CASSMGAGTGFYEQYF. The CDR3 DNA is TGTGCCAGTAGTATGGGGGCCGGGACGGGATTCTACGAGCAGTACTTC. The complete variable domain, with remaining parts taken from reference TRBV19 and TRBJ2-7, reads DGGITQSPKYLFRKEGQNVTLSCEQNLNHDAMYWYRQDPGQGLRLIYYSQIVNDFQKGDIAEGYSVSREKKESFPLTVTSAQKNPTAFYLCASSMGAGTGFYEQYFGPGTRLTVT.

This rearrangement joins TRBV6-4 to TRBJ2-7, with 8 bases matching TRBD1. Germline CDR1 reads MRHNA; CDR2 reads SNTAGT. There are 16 residues in the CDR3. The ends lost 6 bases at V and 3 bases at J; junction bases unmatched: 13. The DNA for the CDR3 is TGTGCCAGCAGCCCCCGGCAGGGGGCCGGGTGCTACGAGCAGTACTTC. This codes for CASSPRQGAGCYEQYF.

A word on this clone: A much larger clone lies a single base off, so this may be a read error. The V call is TRBV6-5, the J call TRBJ2-2; 8 positions agree with TRBD1. Germline V gene sequence: CDR1 MNHEY, CDR2 SVGAGI. With 6 bases clipped from V and 4 bases from J, the junction kept 1 base outside the gene matches. The CDR3 contains 13 residues. The CDR3 loop reads CASRTGVTGELFF. The CDR3 DNA is TGTGCCAGCAGGACAGGGGTCACCGGGGAGCTGTTTTTT.

The chain recombines TRBV18 with TRBJ1-5; D possibly corresponds to TRBD1 (5 bases). The V end was cut by 6 bases, the J end by 3 bases, with 12 bases between. The germline CDR1 and CDR2 sequences are KGHSH and LQKENI. CDR3 size: 14 residues. The CDR3 region is CASSPDTNNQPQHF. The CDR3 bases are TGTGCCAGCTCTCCGGACACGAACAATCAGCCCCAGCATTTT.

The rearrangement links TRBV6-1 to TRBJ1-5; the match to TRBD1 covers 7 bases. The germline CDR1 and CDR2 sequences are MNHNS and SASEGT. V was clipped by 8 bases and J by 4 bases; unmatched bases: 11. CDR3 size: 15 residues. The CDR3 DNA follows: TGTGCCAGCGGTGCCCGACAGGGTGCGAATCAGCCCCAGCATTTT. It encodes CASGARQGANQPQHF.

Concerning this clone: Other DNA sequences in this sample translate to the same CDR3. The V and J genes are TRBV5-1 and TRBJ1-4; D gene uncertain. V gave up 0 bases and J gave up 0 bases, with 12 bases separating them. Germline assignment: CDR1 SGHRS and CDR2 YFSETQ. The CDR3 loop spans 17 amino acids. CDR3 nucleotide sequence: TGCGCCAGCAGCTTGGCCGGAGTACCAGCAACTAATGAAAAACTGTTTTTT. Protein: CASSLAGVPATNEKLFF.

This chain uses TRBV12-2 with TRBJ2-5; the table's D call of TRBD1 was not tested on the DNA. The DNA end is a closer match to TRBJ2-7, so the J assignment may be wrong. TRBV12-2 is flagged as a pseudogene. This CDR3 has 15 amino acids. The CDR3, as DNA: TGTGCAAGTCGCTTTACGGACAGGAGCCCCTACGAGCAGTACTTC. Translated, it gives CASRFTDRSPYEQYF.

The chain couples TRBV7-9 to TRBJ2-5, with D unresolved. Trimming removed 5 bases from V and 7 bases from J, with 17 bases in between. CDR1 is SEHNR and CDR2 is FQNEAQ in the germline V gene (reference sequence). The CDR3 is 14 amino acids. CDR3: CASSPPAGVWTQYF. CDR3 bases: TGTGCCAGCAGCCCCCCGGCAGGCGTCTGGACCCAGTACTTC.

This chain connects TRBV6-6 to TRBJ2-7; maybe TRBD1 (6 bases). Between the trimmed V and J ends, which lost 8 bases and 1 base, there was a span of 12 bases. The CDR3 covers 13 residues. CDR1 and CDR2 (germline): MNHNY, SVGAGI (reference sequence). This CDR3 is CASANTGSYEQYF. The CDR3, as DNA: TGTGCCAGCGCCAATACAGGGTCCTACGAGCAGTACTTC.

The chain joins TRBV6-5 to TRBJ1-1; no firm D call. CDR3 length: 13 residues. Between the trimmed V and J ends, which lost 7 bases and 4 bases, there was a span of 13 bases. Germline CDR1 and CDR2: MNHEY and SVGAGI. Written as DNA, the CDR3 is TGTGCCAGCATTCCGCCGGGGTTCACTGAAGCTTTCTTT. Translating gives CASIPPGFTEAFF.

The chain recombines TRBV28 with TRBJ2-1; no clear D. Trimming removed 3 bases at V and 8 bases at J, with 5 bases between. This CDR3 has 11 amino acids. Per the germline V gene, CDR1 is MDHEN and CDR2 is SYDVKM. CDR3 in DNA: TGTGCCAGCAGTTTTAATCATGAGCAGTTCTTC. Residues: CASSFNHEQFF.

The CDR3 region is CASSWTPYEQYF. CDR3 sequence (DNA): TGTGCCAGCAGTTGGACACCCTACGAGCAGTACTTC. This chain connects TRBV27 to TRBJ2-7, with a possible D match to TRBD1 (5 bases). Germline V lookup: CDR1 MNHEY, CDR2 SMNVEV (reference sequence). This CDR3 has 12 residues. Trimming left V 4 bases short and J 2 bases short, with 6 bases between.

This chain uses TRBV9 with TRBJ2-5, with 9 bases that match TRBD2. The V segment lost 4 bases and the J segment 2 bases; nucleotides outside the gene matches: 12. Germline loops: CDR1 SGDLS, CDR2 YYNGEE. CDR3 length: 17 amino acids. This CDR3 reads CASSPNLLAGAQETQYF. CDR3 coding DNA: TGTGCCAGCAGCCCGAACCTCTTAGCGGGAGCTCAAGAGACCCAGTACTTC.

The rearrangement links TRBV7-2 to TRBJ2-2; 11 nucleotides agree with TRBD1. CDR3 length: 18 residues. CDR1 SGHTA and CDR2 FQGNSA come from the germline V gene. Germline trimming cut 3 bases from V and 7 bases from J; bases unmatched to any gene: 13. CDR3 DNA sequence: TGTGCCAGCAGCTTTTCCTGGGACAGGGGGGGGAAGGGCGGGGAGCTGTTTTTT. Residues: CASSFSWDRGGKGGELFF.

Note on this clone: Other DNA sequences in this specimen translate into the identical CDR3. This chain joins TRBV27 and TRBJ1-5; D is ambiguous. V lost 6 bases, J lost 10 bases, and 16 bases lay in between. The CDR3 loop spans 13 amino acids. The germline gives CDR1 MNHEY, CDR2 SMNVEV (reference sequence). The CDR3 spells CASRASRGQPQHF. The CDR3 DNA is TGTGCCAGCAGGGCCTCGCGCGGTCAACCCCAGCATTTT.

This clone has a handful of counts. The chain is built from TRBV27 and TRBJ2-1, with unresolved D. Per the germline V gene, CDR1 is MNHEY and CDR2 is SMNVEV (reference sequence). The V and J ends lost 3 bases and 2 bases respectively, with 11 bases between them. CDR3 size: 15 residues. The CDR3 sequence: CASSFGIDPYNEQFF. CDR3 nucleotides: TGTGCCAGCAGTTTCGGTATAGATCCCTACAATGAGCAGTTCTTC.

This clone was seen a few times. V gene TRBV4-2 combines with J gene TRBJ2-7; the D gene is possibly TRBD1 (7 bases). Germline lookup yields CDR1 LGHNA and CDR2 YNFKEQ. CDR3 length: 16 amino acids. V was cut by 4 bases and J by 0 bases, with 16 bases left in between. The CDR3 protein is CASSRGTAGFSYEQYF. As DNA, the CDR3 is TGTGCCAGCAGCCGGGGGACAGCGGGTTTCTCCTACGAGCAGTACTTC.

In its sample, this clone was seen a few times. V and J are TRBV7-6 and TRBJ1-5; 9 bases are shared with TRBD1. This CDR3 spans 16 amino acids. Trimming removed 1 base from V and 9 bases from J; junction bases left unmatched: 10. Germline assignment: CDR1 SGHVS and CDR2 FNYEAQ. The CDR3: CASSLVPDRGGSPQHF. In DNA form, the CDR3 reads TGTGCCAGCAGCTTAGTCCCGGACAGGGGCGGATCGCCCCAGCATTTT.

The chain employs TRBV27 and TRBJ2-7, with TRBD2 as a possible D gene (6 bases). The germline V gene encodes CDR1 MNHEY and CDR2 SMNVEV (reference sequence). Deletions cut 7 bases from V and 3 bases from J, with 16 bases between. This CDR3 contains 14 residues. The CDR3 here is CASTPPGVGYEQYF. The CDR3 DNA is TGTGCCAGCACCCCCCCGGGAGTAGGCTACGAGCAGTACTTC.

V and J are TRBV6-4 and TRBJ1-5; no clear D. With 8 bases removed from V and 0 bases from J, the gap between germline ends came to 8 bases. Germline lookup yields CDR1 MRHNA and CDR2 SNTAGT. The CDR3 totals 13 residues. The chain's CDR3 is CASALYSNQPQHF. CDR3 coding DNA: TGTGCCAGCGCCCTCTATAGCAATCAGCCCCAGCATTTT.

The V and J genes are TRBV19 and TRBJ2-1; D gene unclear. The CDR3 is 13 residues long. The V end lost 3 bases, the J end lost 4 bases, and 7 bases lay between the germline ends. Germline lookup yields CDR1 LNHDA and CDR2 SQIVND (reference sequence). CDR3 protein: CASSIGTYNEQFF. In DNA, the CDR3 is TGTGCCAGTAGTATCGGTACGTACAATGAGCAGTTCTTC.

This chain links TRBV7-2 with TRBJ2-1; D remains ambiguous. Trimming took off 5 bases at V and 8 bases at J, with 7 bases between the two ends. The CDR3 is 11 residues long. Germline V gives CDR1 SGHTA, CDR2 FQGNSA. The CDR3 coding sequence is TGTGCCAGCAGCAGAGCCGATGAGCAGTTCTTC. This gives the protein CASSRADEQFF.